Listed here are 7 T cell receptor beta chains from one sample, sequenced in a study of regulatory T cells in long-lasting Graves disease (dated by TCRdb to the early 2020s). The time point label, read with the paper, signifies: newly diagnosed GD, antithyroid drugs for less than 3 months. For both TCR sequencing and RNA sequencing, RNA was extracted from PBMCs using TRIzol. The method behind the library was multiplex PCR. Sequencing took place on an Illumina HiSeq 4000. TCR beta libraries were built with iRepertoire HTBI primers and Arm-PCR amplification of CDR3 regions. TCRdb handled the public reads itself, with Q25 trimming in fastp and clone calling in MiXCR, and kept productive beta chains. A single entry per CDR3 protein holds the most common genes and DNA from its merged rows. A total of some 250,000 distinct CDR3 sequences appear in this sample, 18% of them only once. Around 15% of the sample is taken by the ten largest.

These data are also associated with another study on T cells in Graves' hyperthyroidism and ophthalmopathy.

The sample here was peripheral blood mononuclear cells (PBMCs), taken at new diagnosis, from a patient treated with antithyroid drugs. Receptors were obtained from a woman in her twenties or thirties with Graves disease. Donor details come from another sample of the same person, matched by shared clones.

In its sample, this clonotype was seen many times. The rearrangement joins TRBV20-1 to TRBJ1-6, with 7 nucleotides matching TRBD1. This CDR3 has 15 amino acids. CDR1 and CDR2 from the germline V gene are DFQATT and SNEGSKA (reference sequence). The V gene end was trimmed by 1 base and the J gene end by 10 bases; junction bases not matched to a gene: 10. Here the CDR3 reads CSARGPDRRFSPLHF. The CDR3 region has the DNA TGCAGTGCTAGAGGCCCGGACAGGAGGTTCTCACCCCTCCACTTT.

Note on this clonotype: It is likely a read error: a sequence one base away is far more abundant. DNA of the CDR3: TGTACCAGCAGTGGAAACGCGCATCAGCCCCAGCATTTT. Translating gives CTSSGNAHQPQHF. The chain is built from TRBV12-3 or TRBV12-4 and TRBJ1-5; unclear D gene. This CDR3 region has 13 residues.

This clonotype has only a few counts. It may be a read error: a sequence one base away is much more abundant. The CDR3 region is CASSSTLTGRNERFF. The CDR3 DNA reads TGTGCCAGCAGTTCCACTCTGACAGGCCGAAATGAGCGGTTCTTC. The chain recombines TRBV12-3 or TRBV12-4 with TRBJ2-4, with D possibly matching TRBD1 (6 bases). The CDR3 sequence is 15 residues long.

This clonotype showed up many times. This rearrangement joins TRBV3-1 to TRBJ1-3; D might be TRBD1 (5 bases). CDR3 length: 14 amino acids. Germline V gives CDR1 LGHDT, CDR2 YNNKEL (reference sequence). Trimming left V 2 bases short and J 0 bases short, with 5 bases between. The CDR3: CASSQQGSGNTIYF. The CDR3, as DNA: TGTGCCAGCAGCCAACAGGGCTCTGGAAACACCATATATTTT. Full variable domain (remainder filled in from reference TRBV3-1 and TRBJ1-3): DTAVSQTPKYLVTQMGNDKSIKCEQNLGHDTMYWYKQDSKKFLKIMFSYNNKELIINETVPNRFSPKSPDKAHLNLHINSLELGDSAVYFCASSQQGSGNTIYFGEGSWLTVV.

The CDR3 protein is CATSGDIYYEQYF. The DNA for the CDR3 is TGTGCCACCAGCGGGGACATTTACTACGAGCAGTACTTC. The chain has TRBV15 and TRBJ2-7; D is possibly TRBD1 (6 bases). Trimming took off 5 bases at V and 3 bases at J, with 11 bases between the two ends. There are 13 residues in the CDR3. In germline, CDR1 is LNHNV, CDR2 YYDKDF (reference sequence).

With respect to this clonotype: A read error is possible here, since a much larger clone lies one base away. The rearrangement links TRBV29-1 to TRBJ2-3, with TRBD2 as a possible D gene (5 bases). This CDR3 is built from 16 residues. Trimming stripped 8 bases from V and 9 bases from J, with 30 bases between. Germline loops: CDR1 SQVTM, CDR2 ANQGSEA. The DNA for the CDR3 is TGCAGCACACAAGATACAGCGCCCGATCGAGGGTGGACGCAGTATTTT. It specifies CSTQDTAPDRGWTQYF.

This clonotype was detected many times. The chain couples TRBV5-5 to TRBJ1-5; TRBD1 aligns across 12 bases. CDR1 is SGHKS and CDR2 is YYEKEE in the germline V gene (reference sequence). V shed 4 bases and J 5 bases; nucleotides not matched to a gene: 10. CDR3 length: 17 residues. CDR3: CASSPGQGARRYQPQHF. The CDR3 DNA reads as TGTGCCAGCAGCCCGGGACAGGGGGCGCGAAGGTATCAGCCCCAGCATTTT.